One T cell receptor (beta chain) is described in this entry. The antigen is undetermined. V lost 5 bases to trimming and J lost 3 bases, with 13 bases between them. Germline CDR1 reads SGHTA; CDR2 reads FQGTGA. The CDR3 length is 15 residues. The sample originates from a study of T-cell memory formation after mild COVID-19. TCRdb re-derived calls from the 5' RACE reads in MiXCR, one entry per CDR3 protein. The top ten hold approximately 23% of the sample, which has roughly 300,000 distinct CDR3 sequences, approximately 8.4% seen once. Study results and caveats: Contracting clones from day 15 to 85 showed balanced CD4/CD8; later expanders favored CD4+.

The sample comprised PBMCs or a T cell subset sorted from them (not recorded which). This TCR was sampled from a man younger than 35 who had mild COVID-19 (a few samples of this study predate the infection). Cell type and time point are not known. V usage is TRBV7-3 and J usage is TRBJ2-2; TRBD2 is a possible D gene (7 bases). This CDR3 is CASSTGGHYTGELFF. CDR3 bases: TGTGCCAGCAGCACCGGGGGGCACTACACCGGGGAGCTGTTTTTT.